The 15 T cell receptor beta chains listed next were all sequenced from one sample in a study of post-analysis software for immune sequencing data. Unique molecular identifiers had been added to the TCR beta cDNA libraries. TCRdb used MiXCR to reprocess the PCR reads, holding one entry per CDR3 protein. In the table there are 650,000 to 900,000 distinct CDR3 sequences, 35% to 55% of which are singletons. Antigens for these TCRs are unknown. Study findings and constraints: Elevated frequency relative to controls characterized four or five TRBV segments in patients, TRBV5-6, TRBV5-1 and TRBV20-1 among them.

Source material: blood. The origin of the receptors is a girl aged 5-17 years with multiple sclerosis.

This clonotype has ten or more counts. V and J are TRBV29-1 and TRBJ2-7, with D possibly being TRBD1 (6 bases). The CDR3 contains 14 residues. Germline V lookup: CDR1 SQVTM, CDR2 ANQGSEA. The V gene lost 6 bases and the J gene lost 3 bases, with 18 bases spanning the gap. The CDR3 DNA reads TGCAGCGTGGGTTTACAGGGACCCCTCTACGAGCAGTACTTC. Translation: CSVGLQGPLYEQYF.

This clonotype was seen a handful of times. The V call is TRBV12-3 or TRBV12-4, the J call TRBJ2-3, with 7 bases identical to TRBD2. The V gene end was trimmed by 1 base and the J gene end by 4 bases; junction bases not matched to a gene: 5. This CDR3 is 15 amino acids long. CDR3 DNA sequence: TGTGCCAGCAGTTTAGGGGGCGGGAGACCAGATACGCAGTATTTT. Translated, it gives CASSLGGGRPDTQYF.

V usage is TRBV7-9 and J usage is TRBJ1-4; the match to TRBD1 covers 9 bases. The germline gives CDR1 SEHNR, CDR2 FQNEAQ (reference sequence). The trim removed 5 bases at V and 12 bases at J, leaving 10 bases unmatched. This CDR3 spans 14 amino acids. CDR3 amino acids: CASSTGQGLGELFF. The CDR3 bases are TGTGCCAGCAGCACCGGACAGGGGTTGGGGGAACTGTTTTTT.

The chain combines TRBV27 with TRBJ2-1; 10 nucleotides agree with TRBD2. Losses at the gene ends were 4 bases for V and 3 bases for J; bases not matched to a gene: 6. This CDR3 has 16 amino acids. Germline V CDR1 and CDR2: MNHEY, SMNVEV (reference sequence). The CDR3 region is CASSSPGTSDYNEQFF. The DNA of the CDR3 is TGTGCCAGCAGTTCCCCCGGGACTAGCGACTACAATGAGCAGTTCTTC.

This clonotype appeared a few times. The CDR3 loop reads CASSVADSRVYNEQFF. The DNA for the CDR3 is TGTGCCAGCAGCGTGGCCGATTCCCGGGTCTACAATGAGCAGTTCTTC. The V call is TRBV9, the J call TRBJ2-1; D is unclear. V lost 2 bases and J 3 bases, leaving 15 bases between the germline ends. The germline V gene has CDR1 SGDLS and CDR2 YYNGEE. This CDR3 is built from 16 residues.

V gene TRBV7-9 combines with J gene TRBJ2-3; 14 bases are a match to TRBD2. V shed 5 bases, J shed 0 bases, and the junction held 7 bases outside the gene matches. The CDR3 consists of 18 residues. Germline values: CDR1 SEHNR, CDR2 FQNEAQ (reference sequence). The CDR3 loop reads CASSKGLAGGGSTDTQYF. In nucleotides, the CDR3 is TGTGCCAGCAGCAAAGGACTAGCGGGAGGAGGAAGCACAGATACGCAGTATTTT.

This rearrangement joins TRBV12-3 or TRBV12-4 to TRBJ2-5; possible D gene TRBD1, 5 bases. The germline V and J ends were trimmed by 6 bases and 5 bases, with 22 bases remaining between them. There are 16 residues in the CDR3. CDR3 region: CASRYQKGLLSETQYF. The CDR3, as DNA: TGTGCCAGCAGATACCAGAAGGGGTTGCTTTCCGAGACCCAGTACTTC.

The CDR3 DNA follows: TGTGCCAGCAGTGAACCCATTAGCGGGGCCTACAATGAGCAGTTCTTC. Its translation: CASSEPISGAYNEQFF. This chain joins TRBV2 and TRBJ2-1; 8 bases line up with TRBD2. CDR1 and CDR2 (germline): SNHLY, FYNNEI. There are 16 residues in the CDR3. J lost 2 bases, V lost 2 bases, and 5 bases had no gene match.

This chain connects TRBV7-8 to TRBJ1-5; 8 nucleotides agree with TRBD1. The CDR3 length is 17 residues. V dropped 1 base and J dropped 2; count of bases not matched to a gene: 7. Germline V gene sequence: CDR1 SGHVS, CDR2 FQNEAQ. CDR3 bases: TGTGCCAGCAGCTTAGGTAGACAGGGGAAGCGCAATCAGCCCCAGCATTTT. Its translation: CASSLGRQGKRNQPQHF.

The chain uses TRBV3-1 and TRBJ1-1; D may be TRBD1 (6 bases). The CDR3 has 15 residues. Between the trimmed V and J ends, which lost 1 base and 2 bases, there was a span of 11 bases. Germline V lookup: CDR1 LGHDT, CDR2 YNNKEL (reference sequence). CDR3 loop: CASSQGLGANTEAFF. DNA of the CDR3: TGTGCCAGCAGCCAAGGGTTGGGGGCCAACACTGAAGCTTTCTTT.

The chain is built from TRBV13 and TRBJ2-3, with 12 nucleotides matching TRBD2. Unmatched junction bases numbered 8, after V lost 5 bases and J lost 5 bases. The CDR3 contains 16 residues. Germline values: CDR1 PRHDT, CDR2 FYEKMQ (reference sequence). Here the CDR3 DNA reads TGTGCCAGCAGCGAACTAGCGGGAGGCGGGAGAGATACGCAGTATTTT. This gives the protein CASSELAGGGRDTQYF.

The chain employs TRBV7-6 and TRBJ2-7; TRBD2 might be the D (8 bases). Trimming removed 3 bases from V and 2 bases from J, with 20 bases in between. The CDR3 sequence is 17 residues long. Germline loops: CDR1 SGHVS, CDR2 FNYEAQ. CDR3 sequence (DNA): TGTGCCAGCAGCTTTGCCCGCGGGGGGACAGAGCCCTACGAGCAGTACTTC. Protein sequence: CASSFARGGTEPYEQYF.

This clonotype was detected a few times. The gene calls are TRBV3-1 and TRBJ1-5, with 9 positions matching TRBD1. The V and J ends lost 0 bases and 7 bases, in that order; junction bases with no gene match: 4. Germline-derived CDR1 and CDR2 are LGHDT and YNNKEL (reference sequence). The CDR3 is 15 amino acids. The CDR3 nucleotides read TGTGCCAGCAGCCAAGATAGGGGACAGGGCCAGCCCCAGCATTTT. Encoded protein: CASSQDRGQGQPQHF.

The chain combines TRBV15 with TRBJ2-7, with D tentatively TRBD2 (5 bases). Germline values: CDR1 LNHNV, CDR2 YYDKDF (reference sequence). V was cut by 5 bases and J by 2 bases, with 10 bases left in between. The CDR3 sequence is 13 residues long. CDR3 loop: CATSDPGTYEQYF. The CDR3 DNA reads as TGTGCCACCAGCGACCCGGGAACCTACGAGCAGTACTTC.

The V call is TRBV5-1, the J call TRBJ2-1, with 9 bases lining up with TRBD2. Germline V gene data show CDR1 as SGHRS and CDR2 as YFSETQ. The trim removed 0 bases at V and 7 bases at J, leaving 14 bases unmatched. The CDR3 has 18 residues. CDR3 bases: TGCGCCAGCAGCTTGGTAGCTAGCGGGGTTGCCGGGACGAATGAGCAGTTCTTC. It translates to CASSLVASGVAGTNEQFF.